Listed below are T cell receptor beta chains from one sample, sequenced in a study of T cell changes during pregnancy in multiple sclerosis. Assay: immunoSEQ multiplex PCR; the TCRdb copy retains only in-frame clones and omits some. Among 120,000 or so clones listed, roughly 92% were seen once. Sequencing was performed on peripheral blood, taken before pregnancy. Receptor source: a female donor with multiple sclerosis, enrolled in a pregnancy study. Each CDR3 is given with its conserved first and last residue. A D gene is named only where the DNA matches it firmly. Where a row states a size, it is once, few, many or the class of an expanded clone; other rows omit it.

d_call: TRBD1
j_call: TRBJ2-3
v_call: TRBV5-1
cdr3_length: 17
clone_size: .
cdr3_nt: TGCGCCAGCAGCACGGACAGGGGGCGAGGCGGGGCAGATACGCAGTATTTT
cdr3_aa: CASSTDRGRGGADTQYF

d_call: .
j_call: TRBJ2-7
v_call: TRBV28
cdr3_length: 18
clone_size: .
cdr3_nt: TGTGCCAGCAGACCTATCATCCCCGCCAGGGTACAAGGCTACGAGCAGTACTTC
cdr3_aa: CASRPIIPARVQGYEQYF

d_call: TRBD2
j_call: TRBJ2-1
v_call: TRBV9
cdr3_length: 15
clone_size: .
cdr3_nt: TGTGCCAGCAGCGCTAGCGGGGGGACCTACAATGAGCAGTTCTTC
cdr3_aa: CASSASGGTYNEQFF

d_call: .
j_call: TRBJ1-2
v_call: TRBV30
cdr3_length: 12
clone_size: .
cdr3_nt: TGTGCCTGGAGTCAGGGAAGCTATGGCTACACCTTC
cdr3_aa: CAWSQGSYGYTF

d_call: TRBD1
j_call: TRBJ1-4
v_call: TRBV6-6
cdr3_length: 16
clone_size: .
cdr3_nt: TGTGCCAGCAGTGGGACAGGGGTGGGAACTAATGAAAAACTGTTTTTT
cdr3_aa: CASSGTGVGTNEKLFF

d_call: .
j_call: TRBJ2-5
v_call: TRBV9
cdr3_length: 14
clone_size: .
cdr3_nt: TGTGCCAGCAGCCCCACGGGGGTAGCAGAGACCCAGTACTTC
cdr3_aa: CASSPTGVAETQYF

d_call: TRBD2
j_call: TRBJ2-3
v_call: TRBV7-2
cdr3_length: 17
clone_size: .
cdr3_nt: TGTGCCAGCAGCTTAAGGGCGGGGGGGTCCCTCCCATATACGCAGTATTTT
cdr3_aa: CASSLRAGGSLPYTQYF

d_call: TRBD1
j_call: TRBJ1-4
v_call: TRBV2
cdr3_length: 17
clone_size: .
cdr3_nt: TGTGCCAGCAGTGACAGGGGGCCAGGAGGAACTAATGAAAAACTGTTTTTT
cdr3_aa: CASSDRGPGGTNEKLFF

d_call: .
j_call: TRBJ2-2
v_call: TRBV7-8
cdr3_length: 15
clone_size: .
cdr3_nt: TGTGCCAGCAGCCACAGAGTAGTCATTCCCGGGGAGCTGTTTTTT
cdr3_aa: CASSHRVVIPGELFF

d_call: TRBD1
j_call: TRBJ2-2
v_call: TRBV29-1
cdr3_length: 14
clone_size: .
cdr3_nt: TGCAGCGTTGTACAGGGGGCGAACACCGGGGAGCTGTTTTTT
cdr3_aa: CSVVQGANTGELFF

d_call: TRBD2
j_call: TRBJ2-7
v_call: TRBV5-1
cdr3_length: 16
clone_size: .
cdr3_nt: TGCGCCAGCAGCTTGGGTCCGGGAGGGCCGTCCTACGAGCAGTACTTC
cdr3_aa: CASSLGPGGPSYEQYF

d_call: .
j_call: TRBJ2-7
v_call: TRBV5-4
cdr3_length: 14
clone_size: .
cdr3_nt: TGTGCCAGCAGCTTGAGGGGGGGCACCCACGAGCAGTACTTC
cdr3_aa: CASSLRGGTHEQYF

d_call: .
j_call: TRBJ2-3
v_call: TRBV5-1
cdr3_length: 18
clone_size: .
cdr3_nt: TGCGCCAGCAGCCCCCCTCCGCGGAGAGCACATAGCACAGATACGCAGTATTTT
cdr3_aa: CASSPPPRRAHSTDTQYF

d_call: TRBD1
j_call: TRBJ1-2
v_call: TRBV5-4
cdr3_length: 17
clone_size: .
cdr3_nt: TGTGCCAGCAGCGGGGTGGGGAGGACAGGGTCCGCGGGTGGCTACACCTTC
cdr3_aa: CASSGVGRTGSAGGYTF

d_call: TRBD1
j_call: TRBJ1-1
v_call: TRBV6-5
cdr3_length: 13
clone_size: .
cdr3_nt: TGTGCCAGCAGGACAGGGGTAGAGACTGAAGCTTTCTTT
cdr3_aa: CASRTGVETEAFF

d_call: TRBD1
j_call: TRBJ1-1
v_call: TRBV5-4
cdr3_length: 15
clone_size: once
cdr3_nt: TGTGCCAGCAGCACCGGACAGGGAGGGGGCACTGAAGCTTTCTTT
cdr3_aa: CASSTGQGGGTEAFF

d_call: .
j_call: TRBJ2-3
v_call: TRBV6-6
cdr3_length: 16
clone_size: .
cdr3_nt: TGTGCCAGCAGTTACTCGACCAGCGGACCATGGGATACGCAGTATTTT
cdr3_aa: CASSYSTSGPWDTQYF

d_call: .
j_call: TRBJ2-5
v_call: TRBV5-1
cdr3_length: 19
clone_size: .
cdr3_nt: TGCGCCAGCAGCTTCCTTCGCCCTACACCGGGACATAGAGGAGAGACCCAGTACTTC
cdr3_aa: CASSFLRPTPGHRGETQYF

d_call: TRBD1
j_call: TRBJ2-7
v_call: TRBV27
cdr3_length: 14
clone_size: .
cdr3_nt: TGTGCCAGCAGCAGTCGGGACAGGACCTACGAGCAGTACTTC
cdr3_aa: CASSSRDRTYEQYF

d_call: TRBD1
j_call: TRBJ1-2
v_call: TRBV4-1
cdr3_length: 12
clone_size: .
cdr3_nt: TGCGCCAGCATGGACAGGGACTATGGCTACACCTTC
cdr3_aa: CASMDRDYGYTF

d_call: TRBD2
j_call: TRBJ2-1
v_call: TRBV7-9
cdr3_length: 16
clone_size: .
cdr3_nt: TGTGCCAGCAGCTTGAAGACTAGCGGGGTTAGCAATGAGCAGTTCTTC
cdr3_aa: CASSLKTSGVSNEQFF

d_call: TRBD1
j_call: TRBJ2-7
v_call: TRBV2
cdr3_length: 14
clone_size: .
cdr3_nt: TGTGCCAGCAGTCGGACAGGGCCCTCCTACGAGCAGTACTTC
cdr3_aa: CASSRTGPSYEQYF

d_call: TRBD1
j_call: TRBJ2-7
v_call: TRBV5-1
cdr3_length: 15
clone_size: .
cdr3_nt: TGCGCCAGCAGCTTGGCGACAGGGGGCGTCAACGAGCAGTACTTC
cdr3_aa: CASSLATGGVNEQYF

d_call: .
j_call: TRBJ1-2
v_call: TRBV5-5
cdr3_length: 16
clone_size: .
cdr3_nt: TGTGCCAGCAGCGGCTACAGGGATCGGTTGGACTATGGCTACACCTTC
cdr3_aa: CASSGYRDRLDYGYTF